This TCR beta chain came from a study of T-cell memory formation after mild COVID-19. The overall study: TCR clusters were mostly confined to one donor each. Study-wide findings and caveats: CD4+ clones that contracted lay mainly in CM and EM; CD8+ ones lay in EMRA. A balance of CD4 and CD8 characterized clones contracting day 15 to 85, whereas later expanders leaned CD4+.

Concerning this clonotype itself: The target antigen is unknown.

TCRdb analysed the 5' RACE reads with MiXCR anew, one entry per CDR3 protein. The sample lists over 450,000 distinct CDR3 sequences, roughly 22% seen once, with around 12% in the top ten. This TCR derives from an adult woman who had mild COVID-19 (a few samples of this study predate the infection). Cell type and time point are not known. Sequencing was carried out using PBMCs or a T cell subset sorted from them (not recorded which).

The chain's CDR3 is CAISDPGGLVIPYEQYF. DNA for the CDR3: TGTGCCATCAGTGATCCCGGGGGACTAGTCATCCCCTACGAGCAGTACTTC. This chain uses TRBV10-3 with TRBJ2-7; 8 bases map to TRBD2. The germline gives CDR1 ENHRY, CDR2 SYGVKD. The CDR3 runs to 17 residues. J lost 2 bases, V lost 3 bases, and 12 bases had no gene match.